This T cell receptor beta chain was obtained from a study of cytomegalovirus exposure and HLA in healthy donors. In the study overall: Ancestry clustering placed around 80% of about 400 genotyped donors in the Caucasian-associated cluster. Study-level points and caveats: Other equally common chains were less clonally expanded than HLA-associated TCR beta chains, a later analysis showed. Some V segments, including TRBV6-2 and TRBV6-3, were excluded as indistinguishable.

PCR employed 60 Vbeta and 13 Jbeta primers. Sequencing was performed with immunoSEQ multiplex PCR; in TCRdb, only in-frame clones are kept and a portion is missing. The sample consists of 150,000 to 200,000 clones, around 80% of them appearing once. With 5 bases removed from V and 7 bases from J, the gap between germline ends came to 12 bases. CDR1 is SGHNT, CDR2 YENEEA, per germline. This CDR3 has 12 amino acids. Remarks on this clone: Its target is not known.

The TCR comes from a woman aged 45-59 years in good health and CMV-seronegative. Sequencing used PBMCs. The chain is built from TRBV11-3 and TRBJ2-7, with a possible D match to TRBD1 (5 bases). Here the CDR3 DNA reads TGTGCCAGCAGCCCCCCAGGGAAGGAGCAGTACTTC. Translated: CASSPPGKEQYF.